Sequencing of this TCR beta chain was carried out in a study of blood T cell repertoires in COVID-19. The overall study: Researchers got acute and convalescent COVID-19 samples from the United States, Italy and Spain. From T cells, B-cell-depleted T cells, or PBMCs came the material, which was cDNA or gDNA.

V lost 0 bases and J lost 1, with 10 bases in between. Germline V gene sequence: CDR1 SGHRS, CDR2 YFSETQ. The CDR3 has 15 residues. Methods used by the authors: From reference gene primer amplification, estimates of nucleated cell counts were derived. Here immunoSEQ multiplex PCR was the method, and the copy in TCRdb shows in-frame clones only, minus some. That table supplies the V and J calls and clone size; D and trimming were determined from the DNA. Among around 260,000 clones listed, roughly 90% were seen once. The TCR sequence derives from a man aged 25 to 40 with active or convalescent COVID-19. The chain is built from TRBV5-1 and TRBJ1-1; D not certain. Sequenced material: peripheral blood. CDR3: CASSLEVSANTEAFF. The CDR3 region has the DNA TGCGCCAGCAGCTTGGAGGTCAGCGCGAACACTGAAGCTTTCTTT.